This is a list of T cell receptor beta chains from one sample in a study of T cells in Graves' hyperthyroidism and ophthalmopathy. A single record per CDR3 protein comes from TCRdb applying MiXCR to the multiplex PCR reads. Of around 340,000 distinct CDR3 sequences listed, 17% are singletons. The sequenced material came from blood. The source is a woman aged 25 to 39 with Graves' hyperthyroidism that later progressed to Graves' ophthalmopathy. CDR3s leave out the opening cysteine and the closing phenylalanine or tryptophan. D genes are given only for firm matches.

V	D	J	CDR3
TRBV28	NA	TRBJ1-1	ASSFSAGSNTEAF
TRBV3-1	TRBD1	TRBJ1-6	TSSIGDSLRTLH
TRBV5-6	TRBD2	TRBJ2-5	ASSLGLAGGRETQY
TRBV6-2/TRBV6-3	NA	TRBJ2-1	ASSYLGKGPELYNEQF
TRBV2	TRBD2	TRBJ2-1	ASVNTSGRFTYNEQF
TRBV3-1	NA	TRBJ1-5	ASSHQRMAPQH
TRBV2	NA	TRBJ2-3	ASSSPADTQY
TRBV20-1	TRBD1	TRBJ2-7	SARGPGGFHEQY
TRBV6-1	NA	TRBJ2-6	ASSGLLWGFSSGANVLT
TRBV6-1	TRBD1	TRBJ1-1	ASSEGRGLWTEAF
TRBV20-1	TRBD1	TRBJ2-3	SARGGQVADTQY
TRBV5-1	TRBD2	TRBJ2-2	ASRGLGTGELF
TRBV20-1	NA	TRBJ2-1	SARDIRTGRSYNEQF
TRBV3-1	NA	TRBJ2-7	ASRHSGIYEQY
TRBV12-3/TRBV12-4	TRBD1	TRBJ2-1	ASRVTGDYNEQF
TRBV28	TRBD1	TRBJ2-7	ASRLGQGVSYEQY
TRBV6-1	NA	TRBJ2-5	ASRPQGLQETQY
TRBV3-1	NA	TRBJ2-1	ASSDSPGHTYNEQF
TRBV25-1	NA	TRBJ1-1	ASSERDILGVTEAF
TRBV12-3/TRBV12-4	NA	TRBJ1-3	ASSFGNADTIY
TRBV6-1	NA	TRBJ1-6	ASSEVGPLH
TRBV11-2	TRBD1	TRBJ2-3	ASSPGDRESTDTQY
TRBV10-2	TRBD1	TRBJ1-1	ASRLGTGTGGTEAF
TRBV20-1	NA	TRBJ2-3	SAVPGPRSSTDTQY
TRBV4-1	NA	TRBJ1-2	ASSQRDTTNYGYT
TRBV14	NA	TRBJ1-4	ASSQWGSANEKLF
TRBV30	TRBD1	TRBJ2-1	AWSSGTGTDEQF
TRBV2	TRBD1	TRBJ1-2	ASSETGKDGYT
TRBV3-1	NA	TRBJ2-7	ASSQPPRAGRLYEQY
TRBV28	NA	TRBJ2-3	ASSFAASPDTQY
TRBV14	NA	TRBJ1-2	ASSQELAPLYGYT
TRBV28	NA	TRBJ1-1	ASSFQWKNTEAF
TRBV6-1	NA	TRBJ1-4	ASSEGNLATNEKLF
TRBV7-9	NA	TRBJ1-1	AIHLGGSTEAF
TRBV24-1	NA	TRBJ2-3	ATSDPGTSGTDTQY
TRBV5-1	NA	TRBJ2-3	ASSQRTRSTDTQY
TRBV2	NA	TRBJ2-2	ASKEFANTGELF
TRBV18	NA	TRBJ2-1	ASSPDGAYNEQF
TRBV20-1	TRBD2	TRBJ2-7	SAKAPGLAASYEQY
TRBV6-2/TRBV6-3	NA	TRBJ1-5	ASTPLAGHNQPQH
TRBV7-8	TRBD1	TRBJ2-2	ASSLARFRQGATGELF
TRBV29-1	NA	TRBJ1-2	SVGGGETNYGYT
TRBV12-3/TRBV12-4	TRBD1	TRBJ2-5	ASSGWTGRETQY
TRBV20-1	TRBD2	TRBJ2-1	SARDSKVTGGNEQF
TRBV27	NA	TRBJ1-5	ASSASGTANQPQH